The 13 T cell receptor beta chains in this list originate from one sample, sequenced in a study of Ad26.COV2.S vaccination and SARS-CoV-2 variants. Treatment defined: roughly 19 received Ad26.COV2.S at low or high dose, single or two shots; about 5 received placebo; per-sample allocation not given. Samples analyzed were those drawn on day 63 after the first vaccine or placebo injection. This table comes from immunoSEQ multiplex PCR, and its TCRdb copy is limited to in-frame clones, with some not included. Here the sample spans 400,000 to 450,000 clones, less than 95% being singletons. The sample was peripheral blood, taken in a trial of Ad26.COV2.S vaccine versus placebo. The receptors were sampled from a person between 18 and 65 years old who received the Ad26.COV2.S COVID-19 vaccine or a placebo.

The CDR3 coding sequence is TGTGCCAGCGGTGGGTCGACAGTCCCACTCGAGCAGTACTTC. Its protein is CASGGSTVPLEQYF. V is TRBV28 and J is TRBJ2-7; D possibly corresponds to TRBD1 (5 bases). Trimming left V 8 bases short and J 6 bases short, with 20 bases between. Looked up from germline, CDR1 is MDHEN and CDR2 is SYDVKM. The CDR3 consists of 14 residues.

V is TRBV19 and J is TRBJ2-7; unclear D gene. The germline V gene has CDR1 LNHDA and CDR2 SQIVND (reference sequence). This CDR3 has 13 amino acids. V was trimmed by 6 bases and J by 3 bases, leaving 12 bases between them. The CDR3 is CASSPVNSYEQYF. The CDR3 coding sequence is TGTGCCAGTAGCCCAGTAAATAGCTACGAGCAGTACTTC.

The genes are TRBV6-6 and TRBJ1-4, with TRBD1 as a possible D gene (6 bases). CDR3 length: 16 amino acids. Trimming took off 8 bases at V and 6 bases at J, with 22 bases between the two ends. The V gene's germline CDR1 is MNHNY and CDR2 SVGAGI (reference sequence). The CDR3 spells CASSLRGWGPDEKLFF. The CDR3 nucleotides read TGTGCCAGCTCTCTCCGAGGTTGGGGGCCGGATGAAAAACTGTTTTTT.

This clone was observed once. For the CDR3, the DNA is TGCGCCAGCAGCGCAGGGGAAGGGGAAAAACTGTTTTTT. This sequence encodes CASSAGEGEKLFF. The chain recombines TRBV5-1 with TRBJ1-4; D perhaps matches TRBD1 (6 bases). Germline V gene sequence: CDR1 SGHRS, CDR2 YFSETQ. The ends were cut back, 4 bases at V and 8 bases at J, with 12 bases in the middle. The CDR3 length is 13 residues. Complete variable domain (other parts from reference TRBV5-1 and TRBJ1-4): KAGVTQTPRYLIKTRGQQVTLSCSPISGHRSVSWYQQTPGQGLQFLFEYFSETQRNKGNFPGRFSGRQFSNSRSEMNVSTLELGDSALYLCASSAGEGEKLFFGSGTQLSVL.

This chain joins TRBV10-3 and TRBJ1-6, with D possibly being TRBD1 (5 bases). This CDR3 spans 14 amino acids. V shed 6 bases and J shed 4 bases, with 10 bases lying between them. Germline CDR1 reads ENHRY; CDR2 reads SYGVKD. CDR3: CAIRLDTYNSPLHF. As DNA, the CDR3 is TGTGCCATCAGACTGGACACTTATAATTCACCCCTCCACTTT.

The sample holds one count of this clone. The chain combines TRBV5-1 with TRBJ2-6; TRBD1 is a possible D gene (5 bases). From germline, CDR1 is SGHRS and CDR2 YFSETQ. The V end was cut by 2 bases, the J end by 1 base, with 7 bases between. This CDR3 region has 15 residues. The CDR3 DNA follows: TGCGCCAGCAGCTTAGGGGCTTCTGGGGCCAACGTCCTGACTTTC. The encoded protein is CASSLGASGANVLTF. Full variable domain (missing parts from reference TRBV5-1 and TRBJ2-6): KAGVTQTPRYLIKTRGQQVTLSCSPISGHRSVSWYQQTPGQGLQFLFEYFSETQRNKGNFPGRFSGRQFSNSRSEMNVSTLELGDSALYLCASSLGASGANVLTFGAGSRLTVL.

In DNA form, the CDR3 reads TGTGCCAGCAGTGCTAGCGGGCAAGAGACCCAGTACTTC. This translates into CASSASGQETQYF. This chain joins TRBV7-9 and TRBJ2-5; 8 nucleotides line up with TRBD2. Germline V gene lookup returns CDR1 SEHNR and CDR2 FQNEAQ (reference sequence). V shed 6 bases and J 2 bases; nucleotides not matched to a gene: 2. The CDR3 length is 13 residues.

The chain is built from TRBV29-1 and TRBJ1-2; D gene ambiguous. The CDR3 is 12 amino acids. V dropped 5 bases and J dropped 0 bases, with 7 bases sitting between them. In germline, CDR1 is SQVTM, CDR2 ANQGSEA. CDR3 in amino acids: CSVQGPNYGYTF. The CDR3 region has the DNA TGCAGCGTTCAAGGGCCTAACTATGGCTACACCTTC.

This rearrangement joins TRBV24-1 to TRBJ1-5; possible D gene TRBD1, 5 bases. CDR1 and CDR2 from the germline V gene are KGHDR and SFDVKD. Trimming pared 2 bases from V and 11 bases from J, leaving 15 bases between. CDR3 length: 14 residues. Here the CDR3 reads CATSDSWGGPAQHF. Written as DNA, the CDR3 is TGTGCCACCAGTGATTCTTGGGGGGGTCCGGCCCAGCATTTT.

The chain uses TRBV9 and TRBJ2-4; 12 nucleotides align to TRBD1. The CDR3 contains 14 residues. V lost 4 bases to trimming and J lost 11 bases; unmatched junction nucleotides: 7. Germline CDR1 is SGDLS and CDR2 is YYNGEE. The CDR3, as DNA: TGTGCCAGCAGCCCCGGGGACAGGGGGCGACTTCAGTACTTC. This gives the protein CASSPGDRGRLQYF.

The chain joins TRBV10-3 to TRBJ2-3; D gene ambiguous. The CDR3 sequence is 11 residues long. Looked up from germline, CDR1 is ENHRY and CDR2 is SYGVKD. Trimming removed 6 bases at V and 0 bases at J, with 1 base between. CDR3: CAIRSTDTQYF. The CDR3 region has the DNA TGTGCCATCAGAAGCACAGATACGCAGTATTTT.

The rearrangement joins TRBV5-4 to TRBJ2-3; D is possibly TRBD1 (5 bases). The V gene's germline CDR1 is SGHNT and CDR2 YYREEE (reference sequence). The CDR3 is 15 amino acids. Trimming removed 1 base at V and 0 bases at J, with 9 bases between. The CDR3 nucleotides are TGTGCCAGCAGCTTGTTGGACACTAGCACAGATACGCAGTATTTT. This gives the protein CASSLLDTSTDTQYF. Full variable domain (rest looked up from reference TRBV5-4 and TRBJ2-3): ETGVTQSPTHLIKTRGQQVTLRCSSQSGHNTVSWYQQALGQGPQFIFQYYREEENGRGNFPPRFSGLQFPNYSSELNVNALELDDSALYLCASSLLDTSTDTQYFGPGTRLTVL.

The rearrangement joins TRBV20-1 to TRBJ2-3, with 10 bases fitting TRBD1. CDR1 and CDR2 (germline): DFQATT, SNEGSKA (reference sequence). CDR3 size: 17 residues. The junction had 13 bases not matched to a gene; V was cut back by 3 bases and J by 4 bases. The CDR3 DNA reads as TGCAGTGCTAGTTGGTTGGGACAGGGGATCGCCGCAGATACGCAGTATTTT. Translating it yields CSASWLGQGIAADTQYF.